This TCR beta chain was sequenced during a study of cytomegalovirus exposure and HLA in healthy donors. The primer mix had 60 Vbeta and 13 Jbeta primers. Profiled with immunoSEQ multiplex PCR; TCRdb holds only in-frame clones, not every one. The sample lists some 110,000 clones; around 80% were seen once. This CDR3 has 14 residues. Germline loops: CDR1 SGHTA, CDR2 FQGTGA. Trimming cost V 4 bases and J 0 bases, with 8 bases left between them. This sequence joins TRBV7-3 and TRBJ2-3; no definite D call. The sequenced sample was PBMCs. This clonotype was obtained from a woman aged 25 to 45 in good health and CMV-seronegative. CDR3 residues: CASSYSTSTDTQYF. Written as DNA, the CDR3 is TGTGCCAGCAGCTATTCGACTAGCACAGATACGCAGTATTTT.